This TCR beta chain comes out of a study of response to subunit inactivated influenza vaccine. Study-level findings and limits: There was a suggestion from the authors that each seasonal influenza vaccination recruits few new T cells.

V trimming: 5 bases; J trimming: 4 bases; junction bases outside the gene matches: 11. CDR1 and CDR2 from the germline V gene are SGHTA and FQGTGA. The CDR3 loop spans 16 amino acids. About this clonotype: Its antigen is unknown.

TCRdb called the RT-PCR reads again in MiXCR, with one record for every CDR3 protein. This table holds roughly 710,000 distinct CDR3 sequences, 13% to 15% found once. The clonotype originates from a man aged 50 to 59 who received an inactivated influenza vaccine. This specimen was PBMCs from blood, taken around 14 days before vaccination. V and J are TRBV7-3 and TRBJ2-1; 7 bases align to TRBD2. The CDR3 nucleotides are TGTGCCAGCAGCCCGAGTGTAGCGGGCTCATACAATGAGCAGTTCTTC. This translates into CASSPSVAGSYNEQFF.